Listed below are T cell receptor beta chains from one sample, sequenced in a study of cytomegalovirus exposure and HLA in healthy donors. The assay was immunoSEQ multiplex PCR, and TCRdb's table has in-frame clones only and misses some. The sample lists around 99,000 clones, over 75% occurring once. The sample consisted of PBMCs. Source of these receptors: a man younger than 45 in good health and CMV-seronegative. The conserved cysteine and the conserved F or W are not part of the CDR3 here.

v_call	j_call	cdr3_aa
TRBV15	TRBJ2-3	ATSRSRQRGDTQY
TRBV27	TRBJ2-7	ASSLQGAYEQY
TRBV9	TRBJ2-1	ASSVSGPDEQF
TRBV28	TRBJ1-2	ADRGMEGGYT
TRBV7-9	TRBJ2-7	ASSPGLAPHEQY
TRBV4-2	TRBJ1-2	ASSQEAGQNYGYT
TRBV6-5	TRBJ2-7	ASTSRDRANYEQY
TRBV2	TRBJ1-5	ASSDARGLGNQPQH
TRBV13	TRBJ1-1	ASSVKWNTEAF
TRBV6-5	TRBJ1-2	ASSYEGVKGYGYT
TRBV29-1	TRBJ2-7	SVAYGEPYEQY
TRBV27	TRBJ2-7	ASSWAPSYEQY
TRBV7-3	TRBJ1-1	ASSPIGGGTEAF
TRBV7-8	TRBJ2-1	ASSPAGYVAYNEQF